Listed here are 29 T cell receptor beta chains from one sample, sequenced in a study of cytomegalovirus exposure and HLA in healthy donors. Generated by immunoSEQ multiplex PCR, the TCRdb table keeps only in-frame clones and is missing some. The sample contains around 160,000 clones, over 80% of which appear only once. The specimen sequenced was PBMCs. The receptor source for this set is a man aged 25 to 45 in good health and CMV-seropositive.

This chain joins TRBV5-1 and TRBJ1-2; D not certain. This CDR3 region has 14 residues. V was shortened by 0 bases and J by 2 bases, with 8 bases between the two germline ends. Germline lookup yields CDR1 SGHRS and CDR2 YFSETQ. The DNA of the CDR3 is TGCGCCAGCAGCTTGGGGCAGCGAAACTATGGCTACACCTTC. This sequence encodes CASSLGQRNYGYTF.

The chain links TRBV18 to TRBJ1-5; D may be TRBD1 (5 bases). The CDR3 length is 16 residues. The V and J ends lost 3 bases and 2 bases respectively, with 14 bases between them. CDR1 is KGHSH, CDR2 LQKENI, per germline. As DNA, the CDR3 is TGTGCCAGCTCACCCCCCGGGGGAGGGGGCAATCAGCCCCAGCATTTT. Its protein product is CASSPPGGGGNQPQHF. The complete variable domain, with remaining parts taken from reference TRBV18 and TRBJ1-5, reads NAGVMQNPRHLVRRRGQEARLRCSPMKGHSHVYWYRQLPEEGLKFMVYLQKENIIDESGMPKERFSAEFPKEGPSILRIQQVVRGDSAAYFCASSPPGGGGNQPQHFGDGTRLSIL.

The chain carries TRBV10-3 and TRBJ2-3, with 11 nucleotides matching TRBD2. The V gene end was trimmed by 8 bases and the J gene end by 3 bases; junction bases not matched to a gene: 7. From germline, CDR1 is ENHRY and CDR2 SYGVKD. The CDR3 has 15 amino acids. The CDR3 protein is CAIGGSGGDTDTQYF. CDR3 nucleotide sequence: TGTGCCATCGGGGGTAGCGGGGGGGATACAGATACGCAGTATTTT.

The rearrangement uses TRBV14 and TRBJ1-2; 11 bases agree with TRBD1. The CDR3 spans 19 residues. The junction had 11 bases not matched to a gene; V was cut back by 0 bases and J by 2 bases. Germline V gene sequence: CDR1 SGHDN, CDR2 FVKESK. The CDR3 bases are TGTGCCAGCAGCCAAGAGTGGCGGACAGGGGGCGACGTAAACTATGGCTACACCTTC. Amino acid sequence: CASSQEWRTGGDVNYGYTF.

The gene calls are TRBV18 and TRBJ1-1, with 8 bases aligning to TRBD1. The V and J ends lost 3 bases and 4 bases, in that order; junction bases with no gene match: 1. This CDR3 is built from 13 residues. Germline V gene data show CDR1 as KGHSH and CDR2 as LQKENI. The CDR3 DNA follows: TGTGCCAGCTCACCCGGACAGGGCACTGAAGCTTTCTTT. Translating it yields CASSPGQGTEAFF.

The rearrangement links TRBV5-1 to TRBJ1-2; D perhaps matches TRBD1 (6 bases). Looked up from germline, CDR1 is SGHRS and CDR2 is YFSETQ. This CDR3 is built from 15 residues. V was pared by 0 bases and J by 6 bases, with 15 bases between. The CDR3 bases are TGCGCCAGCAGCTTGGAGGCCAGGGGCCTCGATGGCTACACCTTC. Amino acid sequence: CASSLEARGLDGYTF.

The chain employs TRBV2 and TRBJ2-5, with D perhaps TRBD1 (6 bases). V shed 6 bases and J shed 5 bases, with 16 bases lying between them. Germline V gene sequence: CDR1 SNHLY, CDR2 FYNNEI. This CDR3 is built from 14 residues. The CDR3 sequence: CASSDSGAPETQYF. The CDR3 DNA reads TGTGCCAGCAGCGACTCAGGGGCCCCCGAGACCCAGTACTTC.

This chain links TRBV4-1 with TRBJ2-7, with D perhaps matching TRBD1 (6 bases). Germline lookup yields CDR1 MGHRA and CDR2 YSYEKL. This CDR3 has 13 amino acids. Trimming took 0 bases from V and 4 from J, leaving 7 bases between them. The CDR3 nucleotides are TGCGCCAGCAGCCAAGAACAGGGTTACGAGCAGTACTTC. Translating gives CASSQEQGYEQYF.

The rearrangement links TRBV9 to TRBJ2-5; D not resolved. Germline lookup yields CDR1 SGDLS and CDR2 YYNGEE. Trimming took 4 bases from V and 5 from J, leaving 18 bases between them. The CDR3 has 15 residues. The CDR3 DNA sequence: TGTGCCAGCAGCCAAAGGTCGCCAGGTCCTGAGACCCAGTACTTC. Translating gives CASSQRSPGPETQYF.

J is TRBJ2-7 and V is TRBV6-6; D is perhaps TRBD1 (6 bases). Deletions cut 2 bases from V and 7 bases from J, with 18 bases between. The germline CDR1 and CDR2 sequences are MNHNY and SVGAGI (reference sequence). The CDR3 is 15 residues long. For the CDR3, the DNA is TGTGCCAGCAGTTACCATTTAGGGACACTACAAGAGCAGTACTTC. Its translation: CASSYHLGTLQEQYF.

This clone was detected a few times. V is TRBV5-1 and J is TRBJ1-2, with 7 bases identical to TRBD1. This CDR3 is built from 12 residues. Unmatched junction bases numbered 4, after V lost 4 bases and J lost 7 bases. Germline values: CDR1 SGHRS, CDR2 YFSETQ. This chain's CDR3 is CASSMGQSGYTF. The CDR3 DNA reads TGCGCCAGCAGCATGGGACAGTCTGGCTACACCTTC. Looking up the rest from reference TRBV5-1 and TRBJ1-2 gives the full variable domain: KAGVTQTPRYLIKTRGQQVTLSCSPISGHRSVSWYQQTPGQGLQFLFEYFSETQRNKGNFPGRFSGRQFSNSRSEMNVSTLELGDSALYLCASSMGQSGYTFGSGTRLTVV.

This rearrangement joins TRBV29-1 to TRBJ2-2, with TRBD2 as a possible D gene (6 bases). Germline V CDR1 and CDR2: SQVTM, ANQGSEA. The CDR3 runs to 12 residues. The V end was cut by 3 bases, the J end by 7 bases, with 9 bases between. The CDR3 sequence is CSVELGGGELFF. DNA of the CDR3: TGCAGCGTTGAGCTGGGGGGCGGGGAGCTGTTTTTT.

V gene TRBV25-1 combines with J gene TRBJ1-2; TRBD1 might be the D (6 bases). V lost 4 bases, J lost 5 bases, and 14 bases lay in between. Germline loops: CDR1 MGHDK, CDR2 SYGVNS. The CDR3 loop spans 14 amino acids. The CDR3 is CASSVADRQYGYTF. CDR3 sequence (DNA): TGTGCCAGCAGTGTCGCGGACAGACAGTATGGCTACACCTTC.

The rearrangement uses TRBV10-2 and TRBJ2-7; TRBD1 might be the D (5 bases). Between the trimmed V and J ends, which lost 10 bases and 2 bases, there was a span of 18 bases. Germline CDR1 WSHSY, CDR2 SAAADI. There are 14 residues in the CDR3. CDR3: CATRWGPLPYEQYF. As DNA, the CDR3 is TGCGCCACCCGGTGGGGCCCCCTACCCTACGAGCAGTACTTC.

Points on this clone: The same CDR3 also results from other DNA sequences found in this sample. V gene TRBV18 combines with J gene TRBJ2-7, with TRBD1 identical over 9 bases. V shed 6 bases, J shed 0 bases, and the junction held 6 bases outside the gene matches. This CDR3 spans 15 amino acids. Germline V gives CDR1 KGHSH, CDR2 LQKENI. The CDR3 is CASSPPGQGSYEQYF. The CDR3 bases are TGTGCCAGCTCCCCTCCGGGACAGGGCTCCTACGAGCAGTACTTC.

This clone was observed a single time. The chain links TRBV5-1 to TRBJ1-3; no definite D call. The CDR3 is made up of 15 amino acids. Germline CDR1 and CDR2: SGHRS and YFSETQ. Trimming cost V 0 bases and J 0 bases, with 7 bases left between them. CDR3 residues: CASSLGTSSGNTIYF. For the CDR3, the DNA is TGCGCCAGCAGCTTGGGCACCAGCTCTGGAAACACCATATATTTT.

The V and J genes are TRBV27 and TRBJ2-7; D may be TRBD2 (6 bases). CDR1 and CDR2 from the germline V gene are MNHEY and SMNVEV (reference sequence). The CDR3 is 15 residues long. Between the trimmed V and J ends, which lost 5 bases and 2 bases, there was a span of 16 bases. The DNA of the CDR3 is TGTGCCAGCAGTATACTTAGCGGCGGAACCTACGAGCAGTACTTC. This codes for CASSILSGGTYEQYF.

The rearrangement uses TRBV5-6 and TRBJ1-2; TRBD1 matches 7 bases. V lost 2 bases to trimming and J lost 5 bases; unmatched junction nucleotides: 9. Germline CDR1 SGHDT, CDR2 YYEEEE. CDR3 length: 15 amino acids. CDR3 amino acids: CASSFRDRAFYGYTF. CDR3 nucleotide sequence: TGTGCCAGCAGCTTTCGGGACAGAGCTTTTTATGGCTACACCTTC.

This sequence joins TRBV4-1 and TRBJ2-7, with TRBD1 matching 7 bases. V lost 1 base and J lost 2; bases outside the gene matches: 5. The CDR3 has 15 residues. CDR1 and CDR2 from the germline V gene are MGHRA and YSYEKL. CDR3 in DNA: TGCGCCAGCAGCCAAGTTGTACAGGGGCCCTACGAGCAGTACTTC. Translated, it gives CASSQVVQGPYEQYF.

This clone came up a few times. The chain combines TRBV6-5 with TRBJ1-1, with D maybe TRBD1 (5 bases). Germline lookup yields CDR1 MNHEY and CDR2 SVGAGI. V lost 6 bases, J lost 7 bases, and 15 bases lay in between. The CDR3 loop spans 13 amino acids. The CDR3 DNA follows: TGTGCCAGCAGGGGGAGGCTGCAGGGTGAAGCTTTCTTT. Encoded protein: CASRGRLQGEAFF.

This sequence joins TRBV5-1 and TRBJ2-1, with 10 bases aligning to TRBD2. V shed 4 bases, J shed 8 bases, and the junction held 9 bases outside the gene matches. The CDR3 runs to 15 residues. Germline loops: CDR1 SGHRS, CDR2 YFSETQ. The CDR3 is CASSDRLAGRDEQFF. In DNA, the CDR3 is TGCGCCAGCAGCGATAGACTAGCGGGTAGGGATGAGCAGTTCTTC.

The rearrangement joins TRBV19 to TRBJ1-2, with a tentative D call TRBD1 (5 bases). Germline-derived CDR1 and CDR2 are LNHDA and SQIVND (reference sequence). The length of the CDR3 is 14 residues. V was trimmed by 6 bases and J by 4 bases, leaving 15 bases between them. CDR3 protein: CASRSRSTVYGYTF. As DNA, the CDR3 is TGTGCCAGTAGGAGCAGGTCGACAGTCTATGGCTACACCTTC.

The CDR3 region is CASSPELTQYF. CDR3 sequence (DNA): TGTGCCAGCTCACCGGAGCTGACGCAGTATTTT. The chain carries TRBV18 and TRBJ2-3; no reliable D call. CDR1 and CDR2 (germline): KGHSH, LQKENI. Trimming cost V 3 bases and J 9 bases, with 7 bases left between them. The CDR3 sequence is 11 residues long.

The chain couples TRBV10-1 to TRBJ2-2; the D gene is possibly TRBD1 (6 bases). The CDR3 extends over 18 amino acids. Between the trimmed V and J ends, which lost 6 bases and 3 bases, there was a span of 23 bases. The germline CDR1 and CDR2 sequences are WNHNN and SYGVQD (reference sequence). The CDR3 loop is CASSDEGFYGGDTGELFF. In nucleotides, the CDR3 is TGCGCCAGCAGCGATGAAGGTTTTTATGGGGGCGACACCGGGGAGCTGTTTTTT.

V is TRBV7-8 and J is TRBJ2-1; 13 positions agree with TRBD2. V gave up 6 bases and J gave up 6 bases; unmatched junction bases: 8. Germline V gene lookup returns CDR1 SGHVS and CDR2 FQNEAQ. The length of the CDR3 is 16 residues. The CDR3 protein is CASRSNGLAGANEQFF. CDR3 DNA sequence: TGTGCCAGCAGGTCAAATGGACTAGCGGGGGCCAATGAGCAGTTCTTC.

A note on this clone: Compared with germline, one end of the junction differs, possibly owing to a read error. The chain joins TRBV7-7 to TRBJ2-2, with TRBD1 as a possible D gene (5 bases). The CDR3 has 11 amino acids. Germline loops: CDR1 SSHAT, CDR2 FNYEAQ (reference sequence). The DNA for the CDR3 is TGTGCTAGCACCAATGGGGCGGAGCTGTTTTTT. Translating it yields CASTNGAELFF.

The chain has TRBV18 and TRBJ2-3; 7 positions match TRBD1. The CDR3 is 16 residues long. Germline lookup yields CDR1 KGHSH and CDR2 LQKENI. J was trimmed by 0 bases and V by 3 bases; bases with no gene match: 6. CDR3 region: CASSPYGQASTDTQYF. CDR3 nucleotide sequence: TGTGCCAGCTCACCCTACGGACAGGCGAGCACAGATACGCAGTATTTT.

The V call is TRBV11-2, the J call TRBJ1-1; D is perhaps TRBD1 (6 bases). The V gene lost 5 bases and the J gene lost 5 bases, with 12 bases spanning the gap. Germline-derived CDR1 and CDR2 are SGHAT and FQNNGV. The CDR3 is 13 amino acids. The CDR3 DNA sequence: TGTGCCAGCAGCGCGACAGGTTATACTGAAGCTTTCTTT. Translated: CASSATGYTEAFF.

The rearrangement links TRBV4-2 to TRBJ1-6, with 10 nucleotides matching TRBD1. This CDR3 has 18 residues. Germline values: CDR1 LGHNA, CDR2 YNFKEQ. After removal of 1 base from V and 7 bases from J, the junction contained 10 bases not matched to a gene. CDR3 protein: CASSQVAGTGVFNSPLHF. The CDR3 region has the DNA TGTGCCAGCAGCCAAGTTGCCGGGACAGGGGTCTTCAATTCACCCCTCCACTTT.